This T cell receptor (beta chain) was recorded in a study of CD4 and CD8 cells across lung adenocarcinoma regions. CDR3 length: 17 amino acids. Germline CDR1 MNHEY, CDR2 SMNVEV (reference sequence). The patients had localized lung adenocarcinoma, a non-small cell subtype. One entry per CDR3 protein results from TCRdb running MiXCR on the PCR reads. The table lists more than 15,000 distinct CDR3 sequences, around 46% of them singletons. The sequence was obtained from a male donor with lung adenocarcinoma. The CD4 and CD8 labels of this study may be unreliable. The chain links TRBV27 to TRBJ2-3; D perhaps matches TRBD2 (5 bases). Near its end, the DNA agrees better with TRBJ2-5, so the J call may be wrong. Input material: CD4+ T cells from the margin of a lung tumor. The CDR3 DNA sequence: TGTGCCAGCAGTGCGGGCCGACGGGCCCGTGGCACAGATACCCAGTACTTC. Translated: CASSAGRRARGTDTQYF.